Only a few counts were recorded for the clone carrying this T cell receptor beta chain. The antigen remains undetermined. This specimen belongs to a study of beta chain features in type 1 diabetes. Study-wide points: The study left unresolved whether HLA type influences TCRB rearrangement.

Expressed TCRB transcripts got sequenced, as all isolated RNA was reverse transcribed. TCRdb keeps only in-frame clones here, not all; method: immunoSEQ multiplex PCR. The sample comprises roughly 400,000 clones, 11% to 15% of which are singletons, and around 0.035% rests with the top ten. Trimming cost V 6 bases and J 8 bases; bases outside gene matches: 7. Looked up from germline, CDR1 is MNHEY and CDR2 is SMNVEV (reference sequence). This CDR3 is built from 14 residues. This receptor was identified in a young man in good health. The J gene is TRBJ1-4, the V gene TRBV27; TRBD1 agrees at 9 bases. Sequencing input: naive CD4+ T cells from blood. CDR3 in DNA: TGTGCCAGCAGCGAGGGACAGGGTGGAGAAAAACTGTTTTTT. Its translation is CASSEGQGGEKLFF.